What follows are 3 T cell receptor beta chains derived from one specimen sequenced in a study of PD-1 blockade in classical Hodgkin lymphoma. In every patient, relapse followed autologous stem cell transplantation, while exposure to brentuximab vedotin differed. Generated by immunoSEQ multiplex PCR, the TCRdb table keeps only in-frame clones and is missing some. The sample lists approximately 52,000 clones; just under 75% were seen once. The sample was peripheral blood mononuclear cells (PBMCs), taken before the second cycle of nivolumab. These receptors came from a human donor with classical Hodgkin lymphoma.

The rearrangement joins TRBV25-1 to TRBJ1-2; D is unclear. CDR3 length: 14 residues. Germline lookup yields CDR1 MGHDK and CDR2 SYGVNS. V lost 0 bases and J lost 0, with 5 bases in between. The CDR3 here is CASSEYRANYGYTF. CDR3 nucleotides: TGTGCCAGCAGTGAATACAGAGCTAACTATGGCTACACCTTC.

The V and J genes are TRBV30 and TRBJ1-4; D remains ambiguous. V was shortened by 7 bases and J by 8 bases, with 14 bases between the two germline ends. Germline CDR1 is GTSNPN and CDR2 is SVGIG (reference sequence). The CDR3 length is 12 residues. CDR3 sequence reads: CALDVGGEKLFF. DNA for the CDR3: TGTGCCTTGGACGTCGGCGGAGAAAAACTGTTTTTT.

The rearrangement joins TRBV5-1 to TRBJ2-1, with 11 positions matching TRBD2. Trimming took 6 bases from V and 3 from J; bases not matched to a gene: 5. The CDR3 is 15 residues long. CDR1 and CDR2 from the germline V gene are SGHRS and YFSETQ. CDR3 loop: CASTLGLAVYNEQFF. The CDR3 nucleotides are TGCGCCAGCACCCTGGGACTAGCGGTCTACAATGAGCAGTTCTTC.